The rows below give T cell receptor beta chains drawn from one sample of a study of T cells in Graves' hyperthyroidism and ophthalmopathy. TCRdb re-derived calls from the multiplex PCR reads in MiXCR, one entry per CDR3 protein. The sample has approximately 690,000 distinct CDR3 sequences, roughly 20% seen once; the top ten hold under 35%. The sequenced sample was blood. The source of these receptors is a man younger than 40 with Graves' ophthalmopathy. Both conserved end residues are part of each CDR3. Each record gives: CDR3 protein, CDR3 DNA, CDR3 length, D gene, V gene, clone size, J gene. The D gene is left open where the match is weak. Not every row has a clone size; where given, it reads once, few, many or a size class.

CASTQGMNTEAFF,TGCGCCAGCACCCAGGGGATGAACACTGAAGCTTTCTTT,13,NA,TRBV5-1,NA,TRBJ1-1
CASSQDGTVQETQYF,TGTGCCAGCAGCCAAGACGGGACAGTCCAAGAGACCCAGTACTTC,15,TRBD1,TRBV11-2,many,TRBJ2-5
CAWRFIGQGNTGELFF,TGTGCCTGGAGATTTATAGGGCAGGGAAACACCGGGGAGCTGTTTTTT,16,NA,TRBV30,few,TRBJ2-2
CASSFTRDGTDTQYF,TGTGCCAGCAGCTTTACCCGGGACGGCACAGATACGCAGTATTTT,15,NA,TRBV7-8,many,TRBJ2-3
CASRATGGTFYEQYF,TGCGCCAGCAGGGCGACAGGGGGCACTTTCTACGAGCAGTACTTC,15,TRBD1,TRBV5-1,few,TRBJ2-7
CATSRALGGSGRTDTQYF,TGTGCCACCAGCAGAGCCCTCGGGGGTAGCGGGAGGACAGATACGCAGTATTTT,18,TRBD2,TRBV15,NA,TRBJ2-3
CASSHFMETNYGYTF,TGTGCCAGCAGCCACTTTATGGAGACTAACTATGGCTACACCTTC,15,NA,TRBV7-2,NA,TRBJ1-2
CASSSSTGTGSPEQFF,TGTGCCAGCAGTTCGTCTACCGGGACAGGGTCGCCTGAGCAGTTCTTC,16,TRBD1,TRBV28,many,TRBJ2-1
CATSRGMDTLAKNIQYF,TGTGCCACCAGCAGAGGAATGGATACTCTAGCCAAAAACATTCAGTACTTC,17,NA,TRBV15,few,TRBJ2-4
CAWSGSGDEQFF,TGTGCCTGGAGTGGGTCTGGGGATGAGCAGTTCTTC,12,NA,TRBV30,NA,TRBJ2-1
CASRPGTGRNQPQHF,TGTGCCAGCAGACCCGGGACAGGGCGCAATCAGCCCCAGCATTTT,15,TRBD1,TRBV6-2/TRBV6-3,NA,TRBJ1-5
CATSVKSRNEQFF,TGTGCCACCAGTGTTAAGTCTCGAAATGAGCAGTTCTTC,13,NA,TRBV24-1,NA,TRBJ2-1